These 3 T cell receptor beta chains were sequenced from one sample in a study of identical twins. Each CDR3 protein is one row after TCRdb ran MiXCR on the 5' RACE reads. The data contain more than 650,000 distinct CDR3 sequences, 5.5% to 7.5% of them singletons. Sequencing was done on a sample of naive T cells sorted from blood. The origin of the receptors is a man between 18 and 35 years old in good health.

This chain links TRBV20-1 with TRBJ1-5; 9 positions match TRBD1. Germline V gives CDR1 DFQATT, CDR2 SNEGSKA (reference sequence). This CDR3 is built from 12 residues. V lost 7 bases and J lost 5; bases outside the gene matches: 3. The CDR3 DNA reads TGCAGTGGTTGGGACAGGGATCAGCCCCAGCATTTT. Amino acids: CSGWDRDQPQHF.

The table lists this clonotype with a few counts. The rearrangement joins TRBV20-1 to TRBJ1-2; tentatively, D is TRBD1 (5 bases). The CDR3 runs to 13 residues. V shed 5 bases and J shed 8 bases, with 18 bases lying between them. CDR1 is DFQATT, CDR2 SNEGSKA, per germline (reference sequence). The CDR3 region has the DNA TGCAGTGCTCCACCCGGGACCACGGGAGGCTACACCTTC. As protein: CSAPPGTTGGYTF.

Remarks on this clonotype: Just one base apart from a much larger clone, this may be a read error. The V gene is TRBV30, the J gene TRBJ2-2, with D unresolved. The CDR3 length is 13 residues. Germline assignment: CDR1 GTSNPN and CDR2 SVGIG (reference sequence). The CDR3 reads CACSVSNTGELFF. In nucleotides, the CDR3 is TGTGCCTGTAGTGTATCAAACACCGGGGAGCTGTTTTTT.